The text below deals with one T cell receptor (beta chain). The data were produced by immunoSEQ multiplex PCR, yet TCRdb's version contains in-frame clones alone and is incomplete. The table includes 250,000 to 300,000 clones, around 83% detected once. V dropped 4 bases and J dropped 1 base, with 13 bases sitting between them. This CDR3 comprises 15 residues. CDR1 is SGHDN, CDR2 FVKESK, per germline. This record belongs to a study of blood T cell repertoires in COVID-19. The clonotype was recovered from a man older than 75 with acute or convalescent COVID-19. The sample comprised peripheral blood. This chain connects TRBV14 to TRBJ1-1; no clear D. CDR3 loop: CASSLKPGRNTEAFF. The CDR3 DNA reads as TGTGCCAGCAGCCTAAAGCCGGGTAGGAACACTGAAGCTTTCTTT.